The sequence of this T cell receptor beta chain was determined in a study of blood T cells in healthy people across ages. Using a J-beta primer mix together with a sample-barcoded 5' primer, a second PCR was run for roughly 6 to 11 cycles. TCRdb re-called the 5' RACE reads with MiXCR, one entry per CDR3 protein. Of roughly 1,700,000 distinct CDR3 sequences listed, about 28% are singletons. The CDR3 is made up of 16 amino acids. The V end lost 1 base, the J end lost 0 bases, and 12 bases lay between the germline ends. Looked up from germline, CDR1 is SEHNR and CDR2 is FQNEAQ (reference sequence). Study-wide points: The study lacked donor CMV status, which possibly confounded expanded clonotype changes. Unsorted PBMCs prevented conclusive naive versus antigen-experienced comparison. Long-lived and aged donors differed, with more naive CD4+ cells and higher diversity in the long-lived.

This clonotype was observed a handful of times. What it binds is not known. Sequenced: blood. The receptor's source is a woman in her thirties in good health. The chain has TRBV7-9 and TRBJ2-5; D gene unclear. The CDR3 loop reads CASSLESRWYQETQYF. CDR3 DNA: TGTGCCAGCAGCTTAGAGTCGAGATGGTACCAAGAGACCCAGTACTTC.